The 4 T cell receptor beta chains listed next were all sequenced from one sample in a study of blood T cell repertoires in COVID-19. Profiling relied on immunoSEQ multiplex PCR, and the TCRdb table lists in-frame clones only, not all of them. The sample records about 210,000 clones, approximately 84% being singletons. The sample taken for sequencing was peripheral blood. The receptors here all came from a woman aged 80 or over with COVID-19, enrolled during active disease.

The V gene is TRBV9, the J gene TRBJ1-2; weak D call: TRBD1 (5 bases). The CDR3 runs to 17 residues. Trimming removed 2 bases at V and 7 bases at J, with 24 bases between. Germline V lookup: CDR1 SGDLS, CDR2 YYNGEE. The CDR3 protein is CASSVVGDLARISGYTF. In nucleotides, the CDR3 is TGTGCCAGCAGCGTCGTAGGGGATCTCGCCCGGATTAGTGGCTACACCTTC.

The CDR3 DNA reads TGCGCCAGCAGCTTGGCCGGGACAGGCCAAACCTTCGAGCAGTACTTC. The encoded protein is CASSLAGTGQTFEQYF. The chain joins TRBV5-1 to TRBJ2-7; TRBD1 matches 8 bases. CDR1 is SGHRS and CDR2 is YFSETQ in the germline V gene. V trimming: 0 bases; J trimming: 6 bases; junction bases outside the gene matches: 11. The CDR3 runs to 16 residues.

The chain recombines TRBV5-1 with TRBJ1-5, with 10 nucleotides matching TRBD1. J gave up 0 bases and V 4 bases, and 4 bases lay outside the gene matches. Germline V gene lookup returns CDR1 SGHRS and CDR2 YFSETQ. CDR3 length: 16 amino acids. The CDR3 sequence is CASSPGTGDSNQPQHF. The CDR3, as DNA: TGCGCCAGCAGCCCTGGGACAGGGGATAGCAATCAGCCCCAGCATTTT.

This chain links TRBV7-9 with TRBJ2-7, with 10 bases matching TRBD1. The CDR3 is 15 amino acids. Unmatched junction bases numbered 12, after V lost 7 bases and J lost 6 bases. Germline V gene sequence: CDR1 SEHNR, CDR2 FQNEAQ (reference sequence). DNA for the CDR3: TGTGCCAGCACCCCAATCGGGACAGGGGTGGGCGAGCAGTACTTC. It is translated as CASTPIGTGVGEQYF. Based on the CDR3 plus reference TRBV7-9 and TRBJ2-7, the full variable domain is DTGVSQNPRHKITKRGQNVTFRCDPISEHNRLYWYRQTLGQGPEFLTYFQNEAQLEKSRLLSDRFSAERPKGSFSTLEIQRTEQGDSAMYLCASTPIGTGVGEQYFGPGTRLTVT.